The rows below give T cell receptor beta chains drawn from one sample of a study of cytomegalovirus exposure and HLA in healthy donors. Clones were read by immunoSEQ multiplex PCR, and TCRdb kept only the in-frame ones, dropping some. The sample records about 190,000 clones, 82% being singletons. Sequencing was done on a sample of PBMCs. These receptor sequences come from a woman aged 18 to 35 in good health and CMV-seronegative. The CDR3 runs from the conserved cysteine through the conserved F or W. The D gene is left open where the match is weak. Clone sizes are given selectively: once, few, many, or a class where the clone is expanded.

NA	16	TRBJ1-2	TRBV5-3	TRBD1	TGTGCCAGAAGCTTGCTTCGACAGGGGTCACTTGGAAGCTACACCTTC	CARSLLRQGSLGSYTF
NA	11	TRBJ2-1	TRBV5-1	NA	TGCGCCAGCAGTAGCCACAATGAGCAGTTCTTC	CASSSHNEQFF
few	13	TRBJ1-2	TRBV25-1	NA	TGTGCCAGCAGTGATCCTATCTACTATGGCTACACCTTC	CASSDPIYYGYTF
NA	16	TRBJ2-1	TRBV5-8	TRBD1	TGTGCCAGCAGCTTGGACAGGGGTCGTATCTACAATGAGCAGTTCTTC	CASSLDRGRIYNEQFF
NA	12	TRBJ2-5	TRBV27	TRBD1	TGTGCCAGCAGTTTGACAGGGTATGAGCAGTACTTC	CASSLTGYEQYF
NA	14	TRBJ2-7	TRBV18	NA	TGTGCCAGCTCACCGGCCTCCAGCTCCTACGAGCAGTACTTC	CASSPASSSYEQYF
NA	15	TRBJ2-5	TRBV6-1	TRBD2	TGTGCCAGCAGTGGGCTAGCGGGGAGCCCTGAGACCCAGTACTTC	CASSGLAGSPETQYF
NA	15	TRBJ2-7	TRBV28	TRBD2	TGTGCCTCGGGACTAGCGGGTGGTACCTCCTACGAGCAGTACTTC	CASGLAGGTSYEQYF
few	14	TRBJ1-1	TRBV6-5	NA	TGTGCCAGCAGATGGAGGGGCGCGAACACTGAAGCTTTCTTT	CASRWRGANTEAFF
few	15	TRBJ2-1	TRBV10-3	TRBD2	TGTGCCATCAGGGACGAGCGGGAGGCAGTCAATGAGCAGTTCTTC	CAIRDEREAVNEQFF
NA	17	TRBJ1-1	TRBV7-9	TRBD1	TGTGCCAGCAGCTTAAGGGACCCTGGGCAGGGGGGCACTGAAGCTTTCTTT	CASSLRDPGQGGTEAFF
NA	15	TRBJ2-3	TRBV15	TRBD1	TGTGCCACCAGCAGACCCGGGACAGGGACAGATACGCAGTATTTT	CATSRPGTGTDTQYF
NA	14	TRBJ2-7	TRBV7-9	NA	TGTGCCGGCGTTATAGGGGAAAGCTCCTACGAGCAGTACTTC	CAGVIGESSYEQYF
few	14	TRBJ2-3	TRBV10-3	NA	TGTGCCATCAGTCCAGGGTTGGGCACAGATACGCAGTATTTT	CAISPGLGTDTQYF
NA	12	TRBJ1-2	TRBV28	NA	TGTGCCAGCAGTTCTACCGACAGCGGCTACACCTTC	CASSSTDSGYTF
NA	13	TRBJ1-2	TRBV7-8	TRBD1	TGTGCCAGCAGCTTTATGGACAGGGATGGCTACACCTTC	CASSFMDRDGYTF
NA	16	TRBJ2-7	TRBV25-1	NA	TGTGCCAGCAGTGAAGGTAGGCGGGAATTGCGCTACGAGCAGTACTTC	CASSEGRRELRYEQYF
NA	11	TRBJ2-1	TRBV29-1	NA	TGCAGCGTTGTAGGGGCCCATGAGCAGTTCTTC	CSVVGAHEQFF
few	13	TRBJ1-1	TRBV6-1	TRBD1	TGTGCCAGCAGTGGAGACAGGGGGACTGAAGCTTTCTTT	CASSGDRGTEAFF